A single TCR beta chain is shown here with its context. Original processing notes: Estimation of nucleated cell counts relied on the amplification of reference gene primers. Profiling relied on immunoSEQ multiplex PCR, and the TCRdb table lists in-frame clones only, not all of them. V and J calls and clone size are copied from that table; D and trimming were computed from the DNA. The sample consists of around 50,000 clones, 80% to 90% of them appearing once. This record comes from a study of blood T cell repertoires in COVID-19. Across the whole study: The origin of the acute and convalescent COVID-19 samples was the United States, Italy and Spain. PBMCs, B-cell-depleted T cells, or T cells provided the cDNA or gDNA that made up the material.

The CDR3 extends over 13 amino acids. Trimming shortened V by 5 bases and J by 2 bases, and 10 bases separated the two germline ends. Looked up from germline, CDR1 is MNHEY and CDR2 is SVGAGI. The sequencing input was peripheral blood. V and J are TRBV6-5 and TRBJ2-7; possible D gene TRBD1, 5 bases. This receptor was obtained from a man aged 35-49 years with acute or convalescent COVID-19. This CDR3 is CASSLTGAYEQYF. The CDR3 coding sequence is TGTGCCAGCAGTCTTACAGGAGCCTACGAGCAGTACTTC.